The 26 T cell receptor beta chains below come from one sample, sequenced in a study of immune characteristics of hereditary and idiopathic chronic pancreatitis. Chronic pancreatitis tissue was collected during total pancreatectomy with islet autotransplantation. The protocol was immunoSEQ multiplex PCR, while the TCRdb copy is restricted to in-frame clones and leaves out a portion. Among about 14,000 clones, around four fifths were seen once, and the ten largest hold 14%. Sequencing input: pancreas tissue with hereditary chronic pancreatitis. Receptors originate from a human donor with chronic pancreatitis.

The chain couples TRBV5-1 to TRBJ2-5, with 7 positions matching TRBD2. Germline trimming cut 2 bases from V and 7 bases from J; bases unmatched to any gene: 8. The CDR3 has 14 residues. Germline lookup yields CDR1 SGHRS and CDR2 YFSETQ. The CDR3 sequence: CASSLTGGMGTQYF. The DNA of the CDR3 is TGCGCCAGCAGCTTAACGGGGGGAATGGGGACCCAGTACTTC.

The chain carries TRBV18 and TRBJ1-4; TRBD1 is a possible D gene (5 bases). Trimming took 6 bases from V and 8 from J, leaving 16 bases between them. Germline assignment: CDR1 KGHSH and CDR2 LQKENI. The CDR3 runs to 14 residues. The CDR3 coding sequence is TGTGCCAGCTCGCCGATTCAGGGACGCGAAAAACTGTTTTTT. It yields the protein CASSPIQGREKLFF. Complete variable domain (other parts from reference TRBV18 and TRBJ1-4): NAGVMQNPRHLVRRRGQEARLRCSPMKGHSHVYWYRQLPEEGLKFMVYLQKENIIDESGMPKERFSAEFPKEGPSILRIQQVVRGDSAAYFCASSPIQGREKLFFGSGTQLSVL.

The genes are TRBV19 and TRBJ1-2; D is undetermined. Germline V lookup: CDR1 LNHDA, CDR2 SQIVND (reference sequence). Trimming stripped 3 bases from V and 7 bases from J, with 12 bases between. The CDR3 loop spans 13 amino acids. CDR3 DNA: TGTGCCAGTAGTATGTGGCAGCAAAGTGGCTACACCTTC. The encoded protein is CASSMWQQSGYTF.

The V gene is TRBV9, the J gene TRBJ1-1; the D is unclear. Per germline, CDR1 SGDLS and CDR2 YYNGEE. Trimming took 4 bases from V and 0 from J, leaving 16 bases between them. CDR3 length: 16 residues. The chain's CDR3 is CASSLGSNNLNTEAFF. CDR3 sequence (DNA): TGTGCCAGCAGCTTAGGTAGTAACAACCTGAACACTGAAGCTTTCTTT.

Turning to this clone: The sample holds other DNA sequences that translate to the same CDR3. CDR3 coding DNA: TGTGCCAGCAGTTACAGGTCCTACGAGCAGTACTTC. It encodes CASSYRSYEQYF. This chain uses TRBV6-2 or TRBV6-3 with TRBJ2-7; D gene ambiguous. Germline assignment: CDR1 MNHEY and CDR2 SVGEGT. There are 12 residues in the CDR3. V was shortened by 2 bases and J by 1 base, with 3 bases between the two germline ends.

The genes are TRBV28 and TRBJ1-2, with D hard to call. Germline V gene sequence: CDR1 MDHEN, CDR2 SYDVKM. This CDR3 region has 12 residues. V lost 6 bases to trimming and J lost 3 bases, with 8 bases between them. The CDR3 is CASRGGDYGYTF. For the CDR3, the DNA is TGTGCCAGCAGGGGCGGGGACTATGGCTACACCTTC.

There are a few counts of this clone. At the DNA level, this CDR3 is encoded by other sequences in the same sample as well. The chain carries TRBV7-6 and TRBJ2-5; TRBD1 or TRBD2 may be the D gene (5 bases each). Trimming removed 5 bases from V and 3 bases from J, with 13 bases in between. Germline CDR1 SGHVS, CDR2 FNYEAQ. CDR3 size: 14 residues. CDR3 residues: CASSLGGPKETQYF. The CDR3 DNA is TGTGCCAGCAGCCTTGGGGGACCCAAAGAGACCCAGTACTTC.

V gene TRBV15 combines with J gene TRBJ2-6; no firm D call. CDR1 is LNHNV and CDR2 is YYDKDF in the germline V gene (reference sequence). V lost 0 bases, J lost 1 base, and 7 bases lay in between. The CDR3 sequence is 16 residues long. The CDR3 loop reads CATSRDSGSGANVLTF. CDR3 nucleotide sequence: TGTGCCACCAGCAGAGATTCCGGGTCTGGGGCCAACGTCCTGACTTTC.

The chain joins TRBV5-1 to TRBJ2-2; 9 bases fit TRBD2. CDR3 length: 17 residues. V shed 4 bases and J 5 bases; nucleotides not matched to a gene: 12. CDR1 and CDR2 (germline): SGHRS, YFSETQ. The CDR3 nucleotides are TGCGCCAGCAGCCCCTACAGAGCGGGAGGAGGGACCGGGGAGCTGTTTTTT. Protein product: CASSPYRAGGGTGELFF.

The V call is TRBV15, the J call TRBJ1-5; D call uncertain. V lost 0 bases, J lost 2 bases, and 14 bases lay in between. Looked up from germline, CDR1 is LNHNV and CDR2 is YYDKDF (reference sequence). The CDR3 is made up of 17 amino acids. The CDR3 sequence is CATSRDRGRNGNQPQHF. CDR3 sequence (DNA): TGTGCCACCAGCAGAGATCGAGGGAGGAACGGCAATCAGCCCCAGCATTTT.

V is TRBV9 and J is TRBJ2-5; D is undetermined. The CDR3 sequence is 12 residues long. Per germline, CDR1 SGDLS and CDR2 YYNGEE. With 3 bases removed from V and 5 bases from J, the gap between germline ends came to 8 bases. DNA of the CDR3: TGTGCCAGCAGCGCGACCGGGGAGACCCAGTACTTC. It translates to CASSATGETQYF.

This chain connects TRBV1 to TRBJ2-7; the listed D gene, TRBD2, was not tested against the DNA. TRBV1 is marked as a pseudogene. The CDR3 loop spans 16 amino acids. CDR3 protein: CTSSQGPAGGSGEQYF. The CDR3 DNA is TGCACCAGCAGCCAAGGCCCAGCGGGAGGTTCTGGCGAGCAGTACTTC.

The rearrangement uses TRBV2 and TRBJ2-5, with TRBD2 matching 8 bases. This CDR3 has 16 residues. In germline, CDR1 is SNHLY, CDR2 FYNNEI. Trimming took 4 bases from V and 5 from J; bases not matched to a gene: 12. The DNA for the CDR3 is TGTGCCAGCAGTGGGTTCGGGGGGGCTAGGCGGGAGACCCAGTACTTC. This translates into CASSGFGGARRETQYF.

The chain carries TRBV14 and TRBJ2-7, with no clear D. V lost 4 bases, J lost 5 bases, and 9 bases lay in between. Germline CDR1 is SGHDN and CDR2 is FVKESK. The CDR3 totals 12 residues. The CDR3 loop is CASSRYRHEQYF. The CDR3 DNA reads TGTGCCAGCAGCCGCTACCGACACGAGCAGTACTTC.

This chain joins TRBV6-1 and TRBJ1-5; no firm D call. Germline loops: CDR1 MNHNS, CDR2 SASEGT. V lost 2 bases to trimming and J lost 7 bases, with 9 bases between them. The CDR3 spans 13 residues. For the CDR3, the DNA is TGTGCCAGCAGTGAACTCTCCCGGCAGCCCCAGCATTTT. This encodes CASSELSRQPQHF.

This chain uses TRBV6-1 with TRBJ2-1; D perhaps matches TRBD1 (5 bases). The CDR3 is 14 amino acids. Germline CDR1 reads MNHNS; CDR2 reads SASEGT. V gave up 2 bases and J gave up 9 bases, with 14 bases separating them. As DNA, the CDR3 is TGTGCCAGCAGTGAAAGGGTAGGGGCGAGTGAGCAGTTCTTC. It yields the protein CASSERVGASEQFF.

J is TRBJ2-6 and V is TRBV18, with TRBD1 as a possible D gene (6 bases). V was shortened by 5 bases and J by 0 bases, with 14 bases between the two germline ends. Per germline, CDR1 KGHSH and CDR2 LQKENI. This CDR3 spans 17 amino acids. CDR3 protein: CASSFDRPFSGANVLTF. The CDR3 nucleotides are TGTGCCAGCTCATTTGACAGGCCTTTCTCTGGGGCCAACGTCCTGACTTTC.

With regard to this clone: This sample also contains other DNA sequences that code for the same CDR3. This rearrangement joins TRBV30 to TRBJ1-5; D uncertain. Germline CDR1 and CDR2: GTSNPN and SVGIG (reference sequence). The CDR3 is 12 residues long. The CDR3 here is CAWGFYDQPQHF. CDR3 bases: TGTGCTTGGGGTTTCTACGATCAGCCCCAGCATTTT.

V gene TRBV5-5 combines with J gene TRBJ1-1; D gene ambiguous. Germline CDR1 SGHKS, CDR2 YYEKEE (reference sequence). The CDR3 is 13 amino acids. Deletions cut 4 bases from V and 7 bases from J, with 14 bases between. This chain's CDR3 is CASSPGSLGEAFF. CDR3 DNA: TGTGCCAGCAGCCCGGGGTCCCTGGGTGAAGCTTTCTTT.

J is TRBJ2-3 and V is TRBV6-5, with D possibly being TRBD1 (5 bases). The V end lost 3 bases, the J end lost 1 base, and 14 bases lay between the germline ends. CDR1 and CDR2 from the germline V gene are MNHEY and SVGAGI. The CDR3 is 16 amino acids. CDR3 amino acids: CASSYQRGYGTDTQYF. CDR3 sequence (DNA): TGTGCCAGCAGTTATCAAAGGGGATATGGCACAGATACGCAGTATTTT.

The chain couples TRBV25-1 to TRBJ2-5, with D possibly TRBD2 on 5 matching bases. V dropped 7 bases and J dropped 2 bases, with 8 bases sitting between them. The germline gives CDR1 MGHDK, CDR2 SYGVNS. The CDR3 is made up of 12 amino acids. The CDR3 reads CASKRTQETQYF. CDR3 in DNA: TGTGCCAGCAAGAGGACTCAAGAGACCCAGTACTTC.

This chain links TRBV5-1 with TRBJ1-1, with D perhaps TRBD1 (6 bases). The germline V gene has CDR1 SGHRS and CDR2 YFSETQ. The CDR3 is made up of 14 amino acids. Trimming cost V 4 bases and J 3 bases, with 13 bases left between them. CDR3 region: CASSLYGQYTEAFF. CDR3 coding DNA: TGCGCCAGCAGCCTTTATGGACAGTACACTGAAGCTTTCTTT. The full variable domain, its missing parts supplied by reference TRBV5-1 and TRBJ1-1, is KAGVTQTPRYLIKTRGQQVTLSCSPISGHRSVSWYQQTPGQGLQFLFEYFSETQRNKGNFPGRFSGRQFSNSRSEMNVSTLELGDSALYLCASSLYGQYTEAFFGQGTRLTVV.

J is TRBJ1-1 and V is TRBV19, with 9 bases matching TRBD1. After removal of 7 bases from V and 6 bases from J, the junction contained 9 bases not matched to a gene. The CDR3 loop spans 14 amino acids. The germline V gene encodes CDR1 LNHDA and CDR2 SQIVND (reference sequence). This CDR3 is CASTTGGAWAEAFF. CDR3 DNA: TGTGCCAGTACCACAGGGGGCGCTTGGGCTGAAGCTTTCTTT.

This clone was detected only a few times. V and J are TRBV12-3 or TRBV12-4 and TRBJ1-1; no clear D gene. The CDR3 is 13 amino acids. Deletions cut 1 base from V and 1 base from J, with 4 bases between. The CDR3 loop is CASSLGQNTEAFF. CDR3 coding DNA: TGTGCCAGCAGTTTAGGGCAGAACACTGAAGCTTTCTTT.

The chain has TRBV11-1 and TRBJ2-2; D is ambiguous. Germline-derived CDR1 and CDR2 are SGHAT and FQDESV (reference sequence). This CDR3 contains 14 residues. V lost 1 base and J 0 bases, leaving 3 bases between the germline ends. The CDR3 spells CASSLDTNTGELFF. CDR3 sequence (DNA): TGTGCCAGCAGCTTAGACACGAACACCGGGGAGCTGTTTTTT.

The V call is TRBV7-9, the J call TRBJ2-7; D gene unclear. V was trimmed by 5 bases and J by 3 bases, leaving 14 bases between them. Germline V gene sequence: CDR1 SEHNR, CDR2 FQNEAQ (reference sequence). This CDR3 is built from 14 residues. The CDR3 sequence is CASSHSNAGYEQYF. CDR3 DNA sequence: TGTGCCAGCAGCCACAGTAACGCCGGCTACGAGCAGTACTTC.